The 29 T cell receptor beta chains listed next were all sequenced from one sample in a study of OX40 agonist ivuxolimab in advanced cancers. Assay used: immunoSEQ multiplex PCR; TCRdb lists only in-frame clones, some missing. The sample includes 40,000 to 60,000 clones, 85% seen only once; the top ten take around 20%. This sample comprised CD4+ or CD8+ T cells sorted from blood, obtained in a trial of the OX40 agonist ivuxolimab. The receptors shown here come from an adult with an advanced solid tumor such as melanoma, head and neck, liver or kidney cancer.

The chain joins TRBV4-3 to TRBJ2-3; D uncertain. The ends were cut back, 0 bases at V and 0 bases at J, with 10 bases in the middle. The CDR3 is made up of 16 amino acids. In germline, CDR1 is LGHNA, CDR2 YSLEER. CDR3 in amino acids: CASSQDPRSSTDTQYF. The CDR3 bases are TGCGCCAGCAGCCAAGATCCCAGGAGTAGCACAGATACGCAGTATTTT.

V and J are TRBV5-3 and TRBJ2-7; 8 nucleotides line up with TRBD1. TRBV5-3 is filed as an ORF, its function uncertain. The CDR3 contains 15 residues. Losses at the gene ends were 7 bases for V and 3 bases for J; bases not matched to a gene: 12. The CDR3 bases are TGTGCCAGATGTAAGGGGACAGGTGAGTACTACGAGCAGTACGTC. Its protein is CARCKGTGEYYEQYV.

The V and J genes are TRBV27 and TRBJ2-2; 12 bases match TRBD2. Trimming at V came to 6 bases and at J to 4 bases, leaving 9 bases not matched to a gene. There are 17 residues in the CDR3. CDR1 and CDR2 (germline): MNHEY, SMNVEV (reference sequence). The chain's CDR3 is CASSNSGTSGPTGELFF. CDR3 DNA sequence: TGTGCCAGCAGCAATTCGGGGACTAGCGGGCCCACCGGGGAGCTGTTTTTT.

The chain is built from TRBV7-3 and TRBJ2-7; 9 bases line up with TRBD1. V lost 5 bases and J lost 2; bases outside the gene matches: 13. This CDR3 is 17 amino acids long. The V gene's germline CDR1 is SGHTA and CDR2 FQGTGA. Here the CDR3 reads CASSPKGRTGAPYEQYV. In DNA form, the CDR3 reads TGTGCCAGCAGCCCTAAGGGCAGGACAGGGGCACCCTACGAGCAGTACGTC.

The chain links TRBV10-1 to TRBJ1-1; the D gene is possibly TRBD1 (5 bases). Germline V gene lookup returns CDR1 WNHNN and CDR2 SYGVQD (reference sequence). The CDR3 covers 14 residues. V was shortened by 7 bases and J by 1 base, with 13 bases between the two germline ends. The CDR3 region has the DNA TGCGCCAGCATAGGGACGAGTCGGAACACTGAAGCTTTCTTT. Translating gives CASIGTSRNTEAFF.

The rearrangement joins TRBV29-1 to TRBJ1-2; no clear D. The CDR3 has 10 amino acids. Germline CDR1 SQVTM, CDR2 ANQGSEA. With 6 bases removed from V and 2 bases from J, the gap between germline ends came to 4 bases. The CDR3 sequence is CSVANYGYTF. CDR3 DNA sequence: TGCAGCGTGGCCAACTATGGCTACACCTTC.

The V call is TRBV19, the J call TRBJ2-6; TRBD1 matches 8 bases. CDR1 is LNHDA and CDR2 is SQIVND in the germline V gene (reference sequence). V lost 2 bases, J lost 2 bases, and 11 bases stayed unmatched. CDR3 length: 19 residues. CDR3 sequence reads: CASSIILRDRYPGANVLTF. DNA of the CDR3: TGTGCCAGTAGTATAATACTCCGGGACAGGTACCCTGGGGCCAACGTCCTGACTTTC.

The chain has TRBV11-2 and TRBJ2-3; TRBD2 aligns across 8 bases. The CDR3 is made up of 16 amino acids. The germline V gene encodes CDR1 SGHAT and CDR2 FQNNGV. V trimming: 0 bases; J trimming: 1 base; junction bases outside the gene matches: 3. CDR3 DNA: TGTGCCAGCAGCTTAGATGCGGGGGGCGGCACAGATACGCAGTATTTT. It translates to CASSLDAGGGTDTQYF.

This rearrangement joins TRBV6-1 to TRBJ1-3, with TRBD1 identical over 7 bases. Germline CDR1 and CDR2: MNHNS and SASEGT. With V trimmed by 2 bases and J by 0 bases, 7 bases remained unmatched. This CDR3 has 17 residues. The CDR3 spells CASSERTGYNSGNTIYF. CDR3 bases: TGTGCCAGCAGTGAAAGGACAGGCTACAACTCTGGAAACACCATATATTTT.

The chain links TRBV9 to TRBJ1-2; no reliable D call. Deletions cut 4 bases from V and 2 bases from J, with 9 bases between. The germline V gene has CDR1 SGDLS and CDR2 YYNGEE. The CDR3 is 13 residues long. For the CDR3, the DNA is TGTGCCAGCAGCTCGGACCTAAACTATGGCTACACCTTC. This translates into CASSSDLNYGYTF.

The CDR3 loop is CASSQGNTEQFF. The CDR3 nucleotides read TGTGCCAGCAGCCAGGGGAACACTGAGCAGTTCTTC. The chain combines TRBV7-7 with TRBJ2-1; D may be TRBD1 (6 bases). Germline CDR1 SSHAT, CDR2 FNYEAQ (reference sequence). The CDR3 spans 12 residues. V was cut by 5 bases and J by 9 bases, with 11 bases left in between.

This chain's CDR3 is CASSDSMGNEQFF. CDR3 in DNA: TGTGCCAGCAGTGACTCGATGGGAAATGAGCAGTTCTTC. The chain carries TRBV6-4 and TRBJ2-1; no definite D call. The CDR3 loop spans 13 amino acids. From germline, CDR1 is MRHNA and CDR2 SNTAGT. V was trimmed by 0 bases and J by 7 bases, leaving 7 bases between them.

The V gene is TRBV5-3, the J gene TRBJ2-4; D might be TRBD2 (5 bases). TRBV5-3 is sorted into the ORF group, with uncertain function. V was trimmed by 0 bases and J by 2 bases, leaving 9 bases between them. This CDR3 contains 15 residues. CDR3 sequence reads: CARSLVGETKNIQYF. CDR3 in DNA: TGTGCCAGAAGCTTGGTCGGGGAGACCAAAAACATTCAGTACTTC.

This clone has a single count. The CDR3 loop is CASSLVGYQPQHF. The DNA of the CDR3 is TGTGCCAGCAGCTTAGTAGGGTATCAGCCCCAGCATTTT. This chain connects TRBV5-5 to TRBJ1-5, with D uncertain. The CDR3 runs to 13 residues. Between the trimmed V and J ends, which lost 2 bases and 5 bases, there was a span of 8 bases. Germline values: CDR1 SGHKS, CDR2 YYEKEE (reference sequence). Looking up the rest from reference TRBV5-5 and TRBJ1-5 gives the full variable domain: DAGVTQSPTHLIKTRGQQVTLRCSPISGHKSVSWYQQVLGQGPQFIFQYYEKEERGRGNFPDRFSARQFPNYSSELNVNALLLGDSALYLCASSLVGYQPQHFGDGTRLSIL.

CDR3 nucleotide sequence: TGTGCCAGCAGCCTCGTCCCGGGACAGGGGGAGACCCAGTACTTC. Its translation: CASSLVPGQGETQYF. The genes are TRBV4-2 and TRBJ2-5, with 10 bases that match TRBD1. Germline CDR1 LGHNA, CDR2 YNFKEQ. V gave up 4 bases and J gave up 5 bases; unmatched junction bases: 7. This CDR3 is built from 15 residues.

V and J are TRBV14 and TRBJ2-1; no definite D call. The CDR3 covers 16 residues. V lost 4 bases and J 2 bases, leaving 15 bases between the germline ends. Germline CDR1 SGHDN, CDR2 FVKESK. The CDR3, as DNA: TGTGCCAGCAGCCCCCTCCCAGTGGGCCCCTACAATGAGCAGTTCTTC. This sequence encodes CASSPLPVGPYNEQFF.

The chain has TRBV19 and TRBJ2-4; D assignment may be TRBD1 or TRBD2 (5 bases each). The CDR3 loop spans 16 amino acids. Germline CDR1 LNHDA, CDR2 SQIVND (reference sequence). Trimming cost V 2 bases and J 6 bases, with 17 bases left between them. The CDR3 reads CASSILVGDARNIQYF. The CDR3 DNA sequence: TGTGCCAGTAGTATATTGGTGGGGGACGCGAGAAACATTCAGTACTTC.

This clone is a singleton in its sample. The V call is TRBV5-5, the J call TRBJ2-7; D may be TRBD1 (5 bases). This CDR3 is 13 amino acids long. Germline lookup yields CDR1 SGHKS and CDR2 YYEKEE (reference sequence). Deletions cut 2 bases from V and 6 bases from J, with 12 bases between. CDR3 protein: CASSLGVSGEQYV. CDR3 in DNA: TGTGCCAGCAGCTTAGGGGTTTCTGGCGAGCAGTACGTC.

CDR3: CASSLSPLNSPLHF. The CDR3 DNA reads as TGTGCCAGCAGCTTATCTCCCCTTAATTCACCCCTCCACTTT. The chain recombines TRBV7-9 with TRBJ1-6; D is unresolved. CDR1 is SEHNR and CDR2 is FQNEAQ in the germline V gene (reference sequence). CDR3 length: 14 residues. Trimming pared 2 bases from V and 6 bases from J, leaving 8 bases between. The whole variable domain, filled in from reference TRBV7-9 and TRBJ1-6, reads DTGVSQNPRHKITKRGQNVTFRCDPISEHNRLYWYRQTLGQGPEFLTYFQNEAQLEKSRLLSDRFSAERPKGSFSTLEIQRTEQGDSAMYLCASSLSPLNSPLHFGNGTRLTVT.

J is TRBJ2-5 and V is TRBV5-4; 7 positions agree with TRBD2. This CDR3 spans 13 amino acids. Germline-derived CDR1 and CDR2 are SGHNT and YYREEE (reference sequence). With 4 bases clipped from V and 4 bases from J, the junction kept 4 bases outside the gene matches. The DNA for the CDR3 is TGTGCCAGCAGCCGGGGACTACCAGAGACCCAGTACTTC. Its protein product is CASSRGLPETQYF.

V and J are TRBV9 and TRBJ2-3; D call uncertain. The CDR3 loop spans 15 amino acids. Germline V gene data show CDR1 as SGDLS and CDR2 as YYNGEE. Trimming cost V 4 bases and J 4 bases, with 16 bases left between them. This chain's CDR3 is CASSPWVGQADTQYF. The CDR3 DNA reads as TGTGCCAGCAGCCCTTGGGTGGGCCAAGCAGATACGCAGTATTTT.

The CDR3 DNA follows: TGTGCCACCAGTGAGACAGGGAATAATGAGCAGTTCTTC. It yields the protein CATSETGNNEQFF. This chain links TRBV15 with TRBJ2-1; 7 nucleotides agree with TRBD1. Germline values: CDR1 LNHNV, CDR2 YYDKDF (reference sequence). V dropped 6 bases and J dropped 7; count of bases not matched to a gene: 6. The CDR3 is 13 amino acids.

This sequence joins TRBV21-1 and TRBJ2-7; the table calls TRBD1, which could not be checked here. TRBV21-1 represents a pseudogene. This CDR3 contains 15 residues. CDR3 amino acids: CASSKEDRATYEQYF. The CDR3 DNA sequence: TGTGCCAGCAGCAAAGAAGACAGAGCCACCTACGAGCAGTACTTC.

The J gene is TRBJ1-3, the V gene TRBV15, with a tentative D call TRBD1 (6 bases). The CDR3 is 16 amino acids. CDR1 and CDR2 (germline): LNHNV, YYDKDF (reference sequence). V lost 1 base and J 0 bases, leaving 10 bases between the germline ends. The CDR3 region is CATSRVGDTSGNTIYF. The CDR3 DNA sequence: TGTGCCACCAGCAGAGTAGGGGACACCTCTGGAAACACCATATATTTT.

The chain uses TRBV6-1 and TRBJ2-1; D possibly uses TRBD1 or TRBD2 (5 bases each). Deletions cut 2 bases from V and 0 bases from J, with 14 bases between. CDR1 is MNHNS and CDR2 is SASEGT in the germline V gene. The CDR3 runs 17 residues. The CDR3 nucleotides are TGTGCCAGCAGTGAAAAGCCGGGACGTAGCTCCTACAATGAGCAGTTCTTC. Amino acid sequence: CASSEKPGRSSYNEQFF.

V usage is TRBV28 and J usage is TRBJ2-7; 8 bases are shared with TRBD1. CDR1 MDHEN and CDR2 SYDVKM come from the germline V gene. V shed 5 bases, J shed 0 bases, and the junction held 12 bases outside the gene matches. The CDR3 totals 17 residues. In nucleotides, the CDR3 is TGTGCCAGCAGTCCAACGACAGGGGATGACCACTCCTACGAGCAGTACGTC. Amino acids: CASSPTTGDDHSYEQYV.

Worth noting for this clone: A junction end diverges from the germline sequence, so it may reflect a read error. The chain recombines TRBV5-1 with TRBJ1-2; 7 nucleotides match TRBD1. The CDR3 runs to 13 residues. Germline V gene lookup returns CDR1 SGHRS and CDR2 YFSETQ. CDR3 coding DNA: TGCGCCAGCAGCGTTACTTACGGGACAGAGTCCGTCTTC. It specifies CASSVTYGTESVF.

The genes are TRBV9 and TRBJ2-7, with TRBD2 identical over 8 bases. Germline CDR1 and CDR2: SGDLS and YYNGEE. Trimming removed 0 bases from V and 6 bases from J; junction bases left unmatched: 5. The CDR3 contains 14 residues. CDR3 bases: TGTGCCAGCAGCGTAGCGGGGGGGCCCCTCGAGCAGTACTTC. Amino acids: CASSVAGGPLEQYF.

The CDR3 DNA sequence: TGTGCCAGCAGCTTATACCCGAACACTGAAGCTTTCTTT. This gives the protein CASSLYPNTEAFF. The chain combines TRBV7-3 with TRBJ1-1; no reliable D call. The CDR3 covers 13 residues. V shed 2 bases and J shed 1 base, with 5 bases lying between them. In germline, CDR1 is SGHTA, CDR2 FQGTGA.